This T cell receptor (beta chain) was profiled in a study of T cells in Graves' hyperthyroidism and ophthalmopathy. Turning to the study itself: Once the initial diagnosis was made, peripheral blood was obtained before any treatment. Study-level findings and limits: Ophthalmopathy could be told apart from stable hyperthyroidism with a 13 V-J model.

Amplification of TCR beta CDR3 regions used RNA as the template. A first-round RT-PCR of the TCR CDR3 used the HTBI primer set. One entry per CDR3 protein, called by TCRdb with MiXCR from the multiplex PCR reads. This sample carries around 290,000 distinct CDR3 sequences, roughly 13% of them seen once, and the ten largest clones take under 8%. The table lists this clonotype with many counts. Its antigen is not identified. The CDR3 runs to 12 residues. With 4 bases removed from V and 6 bases from J, the gap between germline ends came to 7 bases. Germline CDR1 is ENHRY and CDR2 is SYGVKD. Every diagnosis used clinical symptoms, serum thyroxine and TRAb, thyroid ultrasound and orbital computed tomography. From roughly 9.2 ml of fresh peripheral blood, PBMCs were isolated.

This clonotype originated in a woman in her forties with Graves' hyperthyroidism. J is TRBJ1-5 and V is TRBV10-3; D unresolved. Material for sequencing was blood. The DNA for the CDR3 is TGTGCCATCAGTGTGGCGGGTCAGCCCCAGCATTTT. This encodes CAISVAGQPQHF.